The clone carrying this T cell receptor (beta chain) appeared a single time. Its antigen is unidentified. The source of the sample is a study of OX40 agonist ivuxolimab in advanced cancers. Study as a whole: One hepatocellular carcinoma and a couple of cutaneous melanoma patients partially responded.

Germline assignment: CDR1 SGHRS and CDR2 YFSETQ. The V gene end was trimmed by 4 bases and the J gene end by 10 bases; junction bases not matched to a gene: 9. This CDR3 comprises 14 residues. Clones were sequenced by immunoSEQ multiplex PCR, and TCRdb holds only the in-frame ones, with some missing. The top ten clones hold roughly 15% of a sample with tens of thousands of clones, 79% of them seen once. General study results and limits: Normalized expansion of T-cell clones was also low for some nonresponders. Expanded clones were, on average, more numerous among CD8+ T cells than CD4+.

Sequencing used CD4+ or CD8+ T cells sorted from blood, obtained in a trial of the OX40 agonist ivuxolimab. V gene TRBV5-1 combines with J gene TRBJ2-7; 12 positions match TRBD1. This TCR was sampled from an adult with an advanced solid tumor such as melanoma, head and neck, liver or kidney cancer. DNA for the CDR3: TGCGCCAGCAGCCCCGGGACAGGGGGCGACTTACAGTACTTC. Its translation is CASSPGTGGDLQYF.